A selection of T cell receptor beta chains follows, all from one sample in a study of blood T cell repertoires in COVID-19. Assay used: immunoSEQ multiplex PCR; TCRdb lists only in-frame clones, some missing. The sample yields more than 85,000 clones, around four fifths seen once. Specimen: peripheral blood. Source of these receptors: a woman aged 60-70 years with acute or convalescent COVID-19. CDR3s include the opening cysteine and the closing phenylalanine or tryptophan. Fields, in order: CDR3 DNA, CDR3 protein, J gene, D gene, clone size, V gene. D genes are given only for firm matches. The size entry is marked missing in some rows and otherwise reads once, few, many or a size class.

TGTGCCAGCAGCACAGGACTAGCGGGGTCGGAGTACAATGAGCAGTTCTTC CASSTGLAGSEYNEQFF TRBJ2-1 TRBD2 - TRBV7-6
TGCGCCAGCAGACCGACAGGGGCGTGGGGGGAGACCCAGTACTTC CASRPTGAWGETQYF TRBJ2-5 TRBD1 few TRBV5-1
TGTGCCAGCAGCTCGGGCTGGGGGGGCGGTCAGCCCCAGCATTTT CASSSGWGGGQPQHF TRBJ1-5 - - TRBV7-2
TGCGCCAGCAGCTTGGGACAGGGTTACTCCTATAATTCACCCCTCCACTTT CASSLGQGYSYNSPLHF TRBJ1-6 TRBD1 - TRBV5-1
TGCGCCAGCAGCCAGACAGACAGGGGGCTAGAGACCCAGTACTTC CASSQTDRGLETQYF TRBJ2-5 TRBD1 - TRBV4-3
TGTGCCAGCAGCCAAGGAACAGGGCTTGTTGGTGGCTACACCTTC CASSQGTGLVGGYTF TRBJ1-2 - - TRBV14
TGTGCCAGCAGGAGATCGGGTACTGAAGCTTTCTTT CASRRSGTEAFF TRBJ1-1 - - TRBV28
TGTGCCAGCAGCGCAGTCGGAGAGAGCTCCTACGAGCAGTACTTC CASSAVGESSYEQYF TRBJ2-7 - few TRBV9
TGTGCCTGGGGGGTGTGGCATGGCTACACCTTC CAWGVWHGYTF TRBJ1-2 - - TRBV30
TGTGCCAGCAGCTTCGACTGGAATAGTGAAAAACTGTTTTTT CASSFDWNSEKLFF TRBJ1-4 - - TRBV7-6
TGTGCCAGCAGCTCGGGGGGAGCGTATTTT CASSSGGAYF TRBJ2-3 TRBD2 - TRBV7-3
TGTGCCAGCAGCCAAATCGGGGCCGGGGAGCTGTTTTTT CASSQIGAGELFF TRBJ2-2 - - TRBV7-2
TGCGCCAGCAGCTTGGACAGCAGGGGCCGGGGAGATACGCAGTATTTT CASSLDSRGRGDTQYF TRBJ2-3 - - TRBV5-1
TGTGCCAGCAGCTTAGACAGGGTTTACGAGCAGTACTTC CASSLDRVYEQYF TRBJ2-7 - - TRBV7-6
TGTGCCAGCAGCTGGGACAGGGGGGGTGAAAAACTGTTTTTT CASSWDRGGEKLFF TRBJ1-4 TRBD1 - TRBV5-4
TGCAGCGTTGAATCGGGGGGGCCTCGGAATGAGCAGTTCTTC CSVESGGPRNEQFF TRBJ2-1 TRBD2 - TRBV29-1
TGTGCCAGCAGCTTCACAGGGGGAGGTCAGCCCCAGCATTTT CASSFTGGGQPQHF TRBJ1-5 TRBD1 - TRBV7-2
TGTGCCAGCAGCAAACAAGGACAGAACACCGGGGAGCTGTTTTTT CASSKQGQNTGELFF TRBJ2-2 - - TRBV9
TGTGCCAGCTTACGACAGGATAACACTGAAGCTTTCTTT CASLRQDNTEAFF TRBJ1-1 - - TRBV18
TGTGCCAGCAGCCAAGGTTCCGACAGGGGGTACGTCTACACCTTC CASSQGSDRGYVYTF TRBJ1-2 TRBD1 - TRBV3-1/TRBV3-2
TGTGCCAGCGCGGCCATTGAGGGGGCTAGCAATCAGCCCCAGCATTTT CASAAIEGASNQPQHF TRBJ1-5 TRBD1 - TRBV2
TGTGCCAGCAGTGGGCTGGGGCCCCCCCGGTCACCCCTCCACTTT CASSGLGPPRSPLHF TRBJ1-6 - once TRBV25-1
TGCAGTGCTCCCATGAACACTGAAGCTTTCTTT CSAPMNTEAFF TRBJ1-1 - - TRBV20-1
TGTGCCAGCAGCCAAGAAGGGAGCGGGGAGACCCAGTACTTC CASSQEGSGETQYF TRBJ2-5 - - TRBV3-1/TRBV3-2
TGTGCCAGCAGCGACCCGGATGAGCCACTAGGCAAAAACATTCAGTACTTC CASSDPDEPLGKNIQYF TRBJ2-4 - once TRBV11-3
TGTGCCAGCAGCACGAGACAGAGAGCGGGCTACACCTTC CASSTRQRAGYTF TRBJ1-2 - - TRBV7-2
TGTGCCAGCAGTTATTCGAGGAGTTCACCCCTCCACTTT CASSYSRSSPLHF TRBJ1-6 - - TRBV6-2/TRBV6-3
TGTGCCAGCAGCTACGGGACAGGGAATGGCTACACCTTC CASSYGTGNGYTF TRBJ1-2 TRBD1 few TRBV3-1/TRBV3-2
TGTGCCAGCAGTGAGACTGACGGCTCAAATCAGCCCCAGCATTTT CASSETDGSNQPQHF TRBJ1-5 - once TRBV6-1
TGTGCCAGCAGCCCCACAGGGGGCGCAGGATGGGGCTACACCTTC CASSPTGGAGWGYTF TRBJ1-2 TRBD1 - TRBV11-3
TGTGCCAGCAGTCCCGCCGGGACAGGGTCCTACAATGAGCAGTTCTTC CASSPAGTGSYNEQFF TRBJ2-1 TRBD1 - TRBV6-2/TRBV6-3
TGTGCCAGCAGTCCGGACAGGGAGGGTCAGCCCCAGCATTTT CASSPDREGQPQHF TRBJ1-5 TRBD1 - TRBV2
TGTGCCACCAGACTCTTCGGACATCAGGGGGCTTTCTTT CATRLFGHQGAFF TRBJ1-1 - - TRBV15
TGTGCCATCAGTGATCGATCAGGGGGTAATCAGCCCCAGCATTTT CAISDRSGGNQPQHF TRBJ1-5 TRBD1 - TRBV10-3
TGTGCCAGCAGCTTAGGTCCGCTAGCGGGGGGCTACGCAAACATTCAGTACTTC CASSLGPLAGGYANIQYF TRBJ2-4 TRBD2 - TRBV7-2
TGTGCCAGCAGCGCCGTTTCCGGGACTGTAGAAGCTTTCTTT CASSAVSGTVEAFF TRBJ1-1 - - TRBV9
TGTGCCAGCAGCTTGGGTCAGTACATTCAGTACTTC CASSLGQYIQYF TRBJ2-4 - - TRBV5-6
TGCAGCGTTGTTGGAGTACAGGGGGCGGCGGAGACCCAGTACTTC CSVVGVQGAAETQYF TRBJ2-5 TRBD1 once TRBV29-1
TGTGCCAGCAGCGACGCCGGGAGGGGTTCTGGAAACACCATATATTTT CASSDAGRGSGNTIYF TRBJ1-3 - - TRBV9
TGCAGCGTAGAAGACAGGGAGGCCCGCACAGATACGCAGTATTTT CSVEDREARTDTQYF TRBJ2-3 - - TRBV29-1